One and the same sample provided the 28 T cell receptor beta chains below, sequenced in a study of T-cell reconstitution after alpha-beta-depleted transplantation in children (TCRdb year 2016). This specimen's treatment or condition label, per the study, means: allogeneic hematopoietic cell transplantation with graft depleted of TCRalphabeta T cells and CD19 B cells. Libraries were constructed by PCR. For sequencing, an Illumina HiSeq 2500 was employed. TCR libraries were prepared with molecular barcoding, using unique molecular identifiers to normalize TCRbeta repertoire quantification. TCRdb took the public reads, trimmed them with fastp at Q25, ran MiXCR for clone calling and kept in-frame beta chains. Entries that share a CDR3 protein sequence are merged under the most common genes and DNA. The sample table lists a few hundred thousand distinct CDR3 sequences, over 10% of them with a count of one. The top ten clonotypes cover around 2% of the sample.

The sequencing here drew on PBMCs, mostly from graft donor cells, taken 360 days after TCRalphabeta/CD19-depleted stem cell transplant. All receptors derive from a male patient aged 10 to 17 who had a stem cell transplant for acute myeloid leukemia, so the T cells may come from the graft donor.

The sample holds many counts of this clonotype. The chain recombines TRBV29-1 with TRBJ2-7, with D uncertain. Germline loops: CDR1 SQVTM, CDR2 ANQGSEA. V was pared by 6 bases and J by 0 bases, with 15 bases between. The CDR3 is made up of 14 amino acids. The CDR3 loop reads CSVSLRVSSYEQYF. In DNA form, the CDR3 reads TGCAGCGTCAGCCTCCGGGTAAGCTCCTACGAGCAGTACTTC.

This clonotype was counted at least ten times. J is TRBJ2-3 and V is TRBV29-1; D is unresolved. This CDR3 comprises 13 residues. V lost 5 bases and J 7 bases, leaving 16 bases between the germline ends. Germline assignment: CDR1 SQVTM and CDR2 ANQGSEA. The CDR3 is CSVRPRIVYTQYF. As DNA, the CDR3 is TGCAGCGTTCGACCTCGGATCGTGTATACGCAGTATTTT.

The genes are TRBV29-1 and TRBJ2-5; 7 nucleotides match TRBD2. V was pared by 7 bases and J by 0 bases, with 17 bases of the junction left unmatched. CDR3 length equals 17 residues. Germline lookup yields CDR1 SQVTM and CDR2 ANQGSEA. The CDR3 is CSGRFRGASGNQETQYF. The CDR3 coding sequence is TGCAGCGGCCGATTTCGCGGGGCTAGCGGAAACCAAGAGACCCAGTACTTC.

This chain links TRBV6-7 with TRBJ2-1; 12 bases match TRBD2. TRBV6-7 is labeled an ORF, and its function is uncertain. Trimming removed 6 bases from V and 8 bases from J; junction bases left unmatched: 17. The CDR3 sequence is 18 residues long. The CDR3 bases are TGTGCCAGCAGCCTCAGGGGGTTGACTAGCGGGAGTAGTGATGAGCAGTTCTTC. Translation gives CASSLRGLTSGSSDEQFF.

The CDR3 reads CASSLWAHPTGLNTEAFF. The DNA of the CDR3 is TGTGCCAGCAGCTTATGGGCGCACCCGACAGGGTTGAACACTGAAGCTTTCTTT. The rearrangement links TRBV7-3 to TRBJ1-1; 7 bases match TRBD1. The CDR3 is 18 amino acids. CDR1 is SGHTA, CDR2 FQGTGA, per germline. V lost 2 bases, J lost 0 bases, and 12 bases stayed unmatched.

This clonotype was observed many times. V usage is TRBV5-1 and J usage is TRBJ2-7; 7 bases match TRBD2. Trimming took 4 bases from V and 1 from J; bases not matched to a gene: 5. This CDR3 has 14 residues. Germline CDR1 and CDR2: SGHRS and YFSETQ. CDR3 residues: CASSTSAVSYEQYF. As DNA, the CDR3 is TGCGCCAGCAGCACTAGCGCAGTATCCTACGAGCAGTACTTC.

The genes are TRBV7-3 and TRBJ2-7, with a tentative D call TRBD2 (5 bases). Trimming pared 8 bases from V and 6 bases from J, leaving 11 bases between. This CDR3 comprises 11 residues. Germline values: CDR1 SGHTA, CDR2 FQGTGA. Here the CDR3 DNA reads TGTGCCAGCCCCCGACTATTCGAGCAGTACTTC. It is translated as CASPRLFEQYF.

This clonotype turned up a few times. This chain connects TRBV29-1 to TRBJ2-1, with TRBD2 matching 8 bases. V shed 7 bases, J shed 4 bases, and the junction held 3 bases outside the gene matches. From germline, CDR1 is SQVTM and CDR2 ANQGSEA. This CDR3 is 12 amino acids long. CDR3 sequence: CSELADYNEQFF. CDR3 nucleotide sequence: TGCAGCGAACTAGCGGATTACAATGAGCAGTTCTTC.

Within the sample, this clonotype is medium-sized (0.01 to 0.1%). The chain couples TRBV7-9 to TRBJ2-7; D uncertain. V was pared by 0 bases and J by 6 bases, with 6 bases between. The V gene's germline CDR1 is SEHNR and CDR2 FQNEAQ (reference sequence). This CDR3 is 12 amino acids long. The CDR3 region is CASSLATGEQYF. The CDR3 nucleotides read TGTGCCAGCAGCTTAGCAACGGGCGAGCAGTACTTC.

This clonotype was counted a few times. The chain carries TRBV15 and TRBJ2-7; TRBD1 or TRBD2 may be the D gene (5 bases each). The CDR3 extends over 16 amino acids. Germline CDR1 and CDR2: LNHNV and YYDKDF (reference sequence). Trimming cost V 2 bases and J 1 base, with 15 bases left between them. As DNA, the CDR3 is TGTGCCACCAGCAGAACCGGGACCAGATCTTCCTACGAGCAGTACTTC. Protein: CATSRTGTRSSYEQYF.

This clonotype was seen only a few times. The chain couples TRBV6-5 to TRBJ2-1; D is undetermined. V was clipped by 4 bases and J by 0 bases, with 10 bases between them. This CDR3 region has 15 residues. CDR1 and CDR2 from the germline V gene are MNHEY and SVGAGI. This CDR3 is CASSFDWGSYNEQFF. The CDR3 region has the DNA TGTGCCAGCAGTTTCGACTGGGGCTCCTACAATGAGCAGTTCTTC.

V is TRBV20-1 and J is TRBJ1-4; maybe TRBD1 (5 bases). Trimming removed 1 base from V and 0 bases from J, with 15 bases in between. CDR1 is DFQATT and CDR2 is SNEGSKA in the germline V gene (reference sequence). CDR3 size: 17 residues. Here the CDR3 DNA reads TGCAGTGCTAGAGGAAATCAGGGAAGGGCAACTAATGAAAAACTGTTTTTT. Its translation is CSARGNQGRATNEKLFF.

The gene calls are TRBV28 and TRBJ2-7; 8 nucleotides agree with TRBD1. V shed 6 bases, J shed 0 bases, and the junction held 10 bases outside the gene matches. Germline lookup yields CDR1 MDHEN and CDR2 SYDVKM. This CDR3 region has 16 residues. The CDR3: CASRPVNRGSSYEQYF. CDR3 DNA: TGTGCCAGCAGGCCGGTGAACAGGGGGAGCTCCTACGAGCAGTACTTC.

This chain joins TRBV20-1 and TRBJ2-1, with 7 positions matching TRBD1. V gave up 6 bases and J gave up 6 bases; unmatched junction bases: 8. CDR3 size: 13 residues. Germline values: CDR1 DFQATT, CDR2 SNEGSKA (reference sequence). The CDR3 DNA reads as TGCAGTGCCGTCATGACAGGGCGCAATGAGCAGTTCTTC. This gives the protein CSAVMTGRNEQFF.

This clonotype was seen a handful of times. The J gene is TRBJ2-7, the V gene TRBV29-1; no firm D call. In germline, CDR1 is SQVTM, CDR2 ANQGSEA. V was trimmed by 4 bases and J by 5 bases, leaving 9 bases between them. The CDR3 sequence is 11 residues long. The CDR3 DNA is TGCAGCGTTGCTACGACCGACGAGCAGTACTTC. Protein product: CSVATTDEQYF.

The CDR3 coding sequence is TGCAGTGCTAGACCTGGACTAGCGGAGACCAATGAGCAGTTCTTC. It yields the protein CSARPGLAETNEQFF. This chain joins TRBV20-1 and TRBJ2-1; 10 nucleotides align to TRBD2. V lost 2 bases to trimming and J lost 6 bases; unmatched junction nucleotides: 7. The CDR3 totals 15 residues. The germline gives CDR1 DFQATT, CDR2 SNEGSKA (reference sequence).

The rearrangement joins TRBV29-1 to TRBJ2-7; perhaps TRBD2 as D (7 bases). The CDR3 covers 12 residues. Trimming cost V 5 bases and J 7 bases, with 15 bases left between them. Germline V gives CDR1 SQVTM, CDR2 ANQGSEA. CDR3: CSVTRGGGEQYF. Here the CDR3 DNA reads TGCAGCGTTACGAGGGGGGGTGGAGAGCAGTACTTC.

V usage is TRBV12-3 or TRBV12-4 and J usage is TRBJ2-7; 14 bases line up with TRBD2. This CDR3 contains 16 residues. The J segment lost 7 bases and the V segment lost 6 bases, leaving 11 bases of the junction unmatched. The CDR3 region is CASSRWTSGRLEEQYF. The DNA of the CDR3 is TGTGCCAGCAGCCGGTGGACTAGCGGGAGGCTGGAGGAGCAGTACTTC.

This rearrangement joins TRBV20-1 to TRBJ2-7, with TRBD2 as a possible D gene (5 bases). Per the germline V gene, CDR1 is DFQATT and CDR2 is SNEGSKA (reference sequence). Trimming left V 0 bases short and J 8 bases short, with 20 bases between. CDR3 length: 15 residues. In DNA form, the CDR3 reads TGCAGTGCTAGAGATCTCTACCGGGGATACTTGAAGCAGTACTTC. Its protein is CSARDLYRGYLKQYF.

The chain joins TRBV7-9 to TRBJ2-1, with 9 bases matching TRBD2. Germline V gene lookup returns CDR1 SEHNR and CDR2 FQNEAQ (reference sequence). There are 17 residues in the CDR3. Trimming removed 1 base from V and 6 bases from J; junction bases left unmatched: 10. The CDR3 DNA follows: TGTGCCAGCAGCTTAGTGGGGTCTAGCGGGGCCGGCAATGAGCAGTTCTTC. It encodes CASSLVGSSGAGNEQFF.

CDR3 coding DNA: TGCAGTGCTAAGGGGGGGGACTCCTACAATGAGCAGTTCTTC. This translates into CSAKGGDSYNEQFF. V gene TRBV20-1 combines with J gene TRBJ2-1, with D possibly matching TRBD2 (7 bases). V lost 4 bases, J lost 0 bases, and 10 bases lay in between. The length of the CDR3 is 14 residues. From germline, CDR1 is DFQATT and CDR2 SNEGSKA (reference sequence).

A few counts support this clonotype. This rearrangement joins TRBV6-1 to TRBJ2-5; D unresolved. From germline, CDR1 is MNHNS and CDR2 SASEGT. V lost 1 base to trimming and J lost 5 bases, with 17 bases between them. CDR3 length: 16 residues. The CDR3 sequence: CASSEERVRIGETQYF. In nucleotides, the CDR3 is TGTGCCAGCAGTGAAGAAAGGGTACGGATCGGGGAGACCCAGTACTTC.

This clonotype was counted between two and nine times. At one of its ends the junction is not consistent with the germline gene, which may arise from a read error. This chain joins TRBV12-3 or TRBV12-4 and TRBJ1-1; 9 bases are a match to TRBD1. The CDR3 runs 14 residues. The CDR3 DNA is TGTGCCAGCAGTGTTACAGGGGGCCACACTGAAGCCTTCTTT. It is translated as CASSVTGGHTEAFF.

The chain recombines TRBV30 with TRBJ2-7; D is uncertain. The V end was cut by 4 bases, the J end by 4 bases, with 17 bases between. CDR3 length equals 14 residues. Per germline, CDR1 GTSNPN and CDR2 SVGIG (reference sequence). The CDR3 DNA follows: TGTGCCTGGACCGGGTCGTCGAAAATTTACGAGCAGTACTTC. Protein product: CAWTGSSKIYEQYF. Together with reference TRBV30 and TRBJ2-7, the CDR3 gives the full variable domain: SQTIHQWPATLVQPVGSPLSLECTVEGTSNPNLYWYRQAAGRGLQLLFYSVGIGQISSEVPQNLSASRPQDRQFILSSKKLLLSDSGFYLCAWTGSSKIYEQYFGPGTRLTVT.

This clonotype was seen repeatedly, ten times or more. DNA of the CDR3: TGCAGTGCTAGACCGGACAGGGAGGAGCGAGAGACCCAGTACTTC. Translating it yields CSARPDREERETQYF. The chain joins TRBV20-1 to TRBJ2-5, with 8 positions matching TRBD1. Trimming removed 2 bases from V and 4 bases from J; junction bases left unmatched: 9. Germline V gene data show CDR1 as DFQATT and CDR2 as SNEGSKA (reference sequence). The CDR3 is 15 amino acids.

This clonotype showed up many times. This rearrangement joins TRBV20-1 to TRBJ2-3, with TRBD2 as a possible D gene (5 bases). CDR1 is DFQATT and CDR2 is SNEGSKA in the germline V gene (reference sequence). Trimming took 5 bases from V and 1 from J, leaving 7 bases between them. This CDR3 is 12 amino acids long. In nucleotides, the CDR3 is TGCAGTGCTGGGAGAGGCACAGATACGCAGTATTTT. Translated, it gives CSAGRGTDTQYF.

This clonotype has a handful of counts. The V gene is TRBV30, the J gene TRBJ2-6; either TRBD1 or TRBD2 may fit D (5 bases each). Looked up from germline, CDR1 is GTSNPN and CDR2 is SVGIG (reference sequence). The V gene lost 5 bases and the J gene lost 0 bases, with 17 bases spanning the gap. The CDR3 is 17 amino acids. As DNA, the CDR3 is TGTGCCTGGTCGGCAGGGAGCCCCTACTCTGGGGCCAACGTCCTGACTTTC. Residues: CAWSAGSPYSGANVLTF.

Ten or more counts support this clonotype. Here the CDR3 DNA reads TGTGCCAGTAGTCCCCCATGGCGCCGATTTAATGAGCAGTTCTTC. This translates into CASSPPWRRFNEQFF. V gene TRBV19 combines with J gene TRBJ2-1; D is ambiguous. The CDR3 runs 15 residues. The germline V gene has CDR1 LNHDA and CDR2 SQIVND (reference sequence). V lost 5 bases to trimming and J lost 7 bases, with 18 bases between them.